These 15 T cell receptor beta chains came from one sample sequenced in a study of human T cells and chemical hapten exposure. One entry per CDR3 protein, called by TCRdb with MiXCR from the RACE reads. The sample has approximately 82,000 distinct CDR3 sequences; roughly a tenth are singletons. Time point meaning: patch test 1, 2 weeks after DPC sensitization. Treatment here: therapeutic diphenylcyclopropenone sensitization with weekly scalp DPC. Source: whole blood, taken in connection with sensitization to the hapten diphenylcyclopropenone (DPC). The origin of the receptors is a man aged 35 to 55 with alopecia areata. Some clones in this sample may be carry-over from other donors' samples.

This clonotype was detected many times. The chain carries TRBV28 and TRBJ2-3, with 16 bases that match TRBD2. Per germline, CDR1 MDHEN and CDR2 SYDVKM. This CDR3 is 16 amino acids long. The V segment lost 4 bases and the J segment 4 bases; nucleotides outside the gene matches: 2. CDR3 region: CASSSGTSGRADTQYF. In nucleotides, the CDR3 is TGTGCCAGCAGTTCCGGGACTAGCGGGAGGGCAGATACGCAGTATTTT.

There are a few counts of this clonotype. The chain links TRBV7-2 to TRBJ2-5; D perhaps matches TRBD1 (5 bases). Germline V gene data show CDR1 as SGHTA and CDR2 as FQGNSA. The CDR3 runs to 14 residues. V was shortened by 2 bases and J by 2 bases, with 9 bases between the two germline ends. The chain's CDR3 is CASSLTTVQETQYF. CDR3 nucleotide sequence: TGTGCCAGCAGCTTAACGACAGTTCAAGAGACCCAGTACTTC.

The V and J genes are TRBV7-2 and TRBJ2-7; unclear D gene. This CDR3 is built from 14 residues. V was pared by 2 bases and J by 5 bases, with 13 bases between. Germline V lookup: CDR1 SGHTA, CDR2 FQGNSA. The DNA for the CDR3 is TGTGCCAGCAGCTTACCAGGATTACACCACGAGCAGTACTTC. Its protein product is CASSLPGLHHEQYF.

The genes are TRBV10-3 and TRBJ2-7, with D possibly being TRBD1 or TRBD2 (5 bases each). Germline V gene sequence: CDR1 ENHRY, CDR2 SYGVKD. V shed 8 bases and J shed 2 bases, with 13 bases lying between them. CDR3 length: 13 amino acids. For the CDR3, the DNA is TGTGCCATCGGGCAGGGACCGGCCTACGAGCAGTACGTC. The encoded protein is CAIGQGPAYEQYV.

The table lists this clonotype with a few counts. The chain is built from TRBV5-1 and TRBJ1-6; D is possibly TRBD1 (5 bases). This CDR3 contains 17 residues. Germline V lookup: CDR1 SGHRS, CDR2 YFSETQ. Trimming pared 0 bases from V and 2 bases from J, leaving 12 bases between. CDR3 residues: CASSLAAGSTYNSPLHF. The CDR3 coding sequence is TGCGCCAGCAGCTTGGCCGCAGGGTCGACCTATAATTCACCCCTCCACTTT.

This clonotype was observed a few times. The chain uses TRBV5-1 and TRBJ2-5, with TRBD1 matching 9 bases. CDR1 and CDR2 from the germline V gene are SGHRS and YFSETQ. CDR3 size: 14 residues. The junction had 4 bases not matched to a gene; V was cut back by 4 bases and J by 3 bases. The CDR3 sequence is CASSGTGGEETQYF. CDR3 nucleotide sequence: TGCGCCAGCAGCGGAACAGGGGGCGAAGAGACCCAGTACTTC.

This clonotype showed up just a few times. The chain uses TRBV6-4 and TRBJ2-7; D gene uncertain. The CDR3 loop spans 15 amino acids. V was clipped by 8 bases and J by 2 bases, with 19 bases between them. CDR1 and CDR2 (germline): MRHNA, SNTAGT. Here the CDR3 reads CASAVVKCSTYEQYV. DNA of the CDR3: TGTGCCAGCGCAGTGGTAAAGTGCTCCACCTACGAGCAGTACGTC.

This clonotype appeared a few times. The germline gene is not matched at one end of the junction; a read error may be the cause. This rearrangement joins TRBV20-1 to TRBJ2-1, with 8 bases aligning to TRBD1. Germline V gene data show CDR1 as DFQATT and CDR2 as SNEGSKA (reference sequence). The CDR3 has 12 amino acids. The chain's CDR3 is CSASGGGTGILF. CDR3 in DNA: TGCAGTGCCTCAGGCGGAGGGACAGGCATACTCTTC.

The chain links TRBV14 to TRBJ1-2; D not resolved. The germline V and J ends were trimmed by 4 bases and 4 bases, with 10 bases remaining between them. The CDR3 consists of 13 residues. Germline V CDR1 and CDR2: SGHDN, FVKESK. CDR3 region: CASSRAQIYGYTF. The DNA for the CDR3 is TGTGCCAGCAGCCGGGCCCAGATCTATGGCTACACCTTC.

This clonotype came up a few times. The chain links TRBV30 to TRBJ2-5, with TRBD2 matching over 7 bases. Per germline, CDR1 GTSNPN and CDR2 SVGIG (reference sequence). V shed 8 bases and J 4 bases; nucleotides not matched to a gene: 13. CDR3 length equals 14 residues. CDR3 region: CAERDAGVGETQYF. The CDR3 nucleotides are TGTGCCGAAAGGGATGCGGGAGTAGGAGAGACCCAGTACTTC.

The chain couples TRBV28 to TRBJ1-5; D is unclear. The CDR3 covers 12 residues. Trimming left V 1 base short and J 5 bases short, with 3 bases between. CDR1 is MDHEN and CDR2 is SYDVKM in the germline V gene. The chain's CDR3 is CASSLSYQPQHF. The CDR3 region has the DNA TGTGCCAGCAGTTTATCCTATCAGCCCCAGCATTTT. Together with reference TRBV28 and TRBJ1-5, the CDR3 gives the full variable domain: DVKVTQSSRYLVKRTGEKVFLECVQDMDHENMFWYRQDPGLGLRLIYFSYDVKMKEKGDIPEGYSVSREKKERFSLILESASTNQTSMYLCASSLSYQPQHFGDGTRLSIL.

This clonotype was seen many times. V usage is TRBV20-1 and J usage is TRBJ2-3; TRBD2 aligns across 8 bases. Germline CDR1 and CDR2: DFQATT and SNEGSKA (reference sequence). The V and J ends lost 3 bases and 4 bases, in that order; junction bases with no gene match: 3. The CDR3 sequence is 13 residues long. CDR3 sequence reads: CSARRGVSDTQYF. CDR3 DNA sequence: TGCAGTGCTAGGCGGGGGGTTTCAGATACGCAGTATTTT.

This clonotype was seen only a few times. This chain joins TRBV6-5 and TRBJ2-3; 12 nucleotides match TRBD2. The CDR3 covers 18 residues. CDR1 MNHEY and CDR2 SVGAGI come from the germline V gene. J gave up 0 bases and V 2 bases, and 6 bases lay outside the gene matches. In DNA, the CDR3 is TGTGCCAGCAGTTACACTAGCGGGAGGACCCTTAGCACAGATACGCAGTATTTT. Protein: CASSYTSGRTLSTDTQYF.

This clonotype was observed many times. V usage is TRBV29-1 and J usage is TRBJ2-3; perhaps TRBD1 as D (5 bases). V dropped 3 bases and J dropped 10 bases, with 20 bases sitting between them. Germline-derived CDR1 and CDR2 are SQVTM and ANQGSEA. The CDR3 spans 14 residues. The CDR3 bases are TGCAGCGTTGACAGGGTGCTAGGGGATGAACCGCAGTATTTT. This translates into CSVDRVLGDEPQYF.

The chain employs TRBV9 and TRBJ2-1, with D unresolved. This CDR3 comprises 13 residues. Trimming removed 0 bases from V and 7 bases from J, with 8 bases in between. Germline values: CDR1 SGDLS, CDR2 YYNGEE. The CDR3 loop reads CASSVGDGNEQFF. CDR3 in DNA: TGTGCCAGCAGCGTAGGGGATGGGAATGAGCAGTTCTTC.